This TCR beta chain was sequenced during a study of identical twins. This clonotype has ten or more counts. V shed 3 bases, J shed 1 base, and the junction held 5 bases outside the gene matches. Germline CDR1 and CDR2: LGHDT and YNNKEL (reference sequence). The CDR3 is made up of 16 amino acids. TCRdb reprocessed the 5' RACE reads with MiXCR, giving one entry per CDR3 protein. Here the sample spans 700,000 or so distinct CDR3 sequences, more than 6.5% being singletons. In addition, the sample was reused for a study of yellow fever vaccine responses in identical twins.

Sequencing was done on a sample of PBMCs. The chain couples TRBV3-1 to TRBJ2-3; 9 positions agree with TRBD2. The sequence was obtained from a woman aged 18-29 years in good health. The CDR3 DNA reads TGTGCCAGCAGCCACCTCCGGACTAGCGGCACAGATACGCAGTATTTT. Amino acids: CASSHLRTSGTDTQYF.